The rows below give T cell receptor beta chains drawn from one sample of a study of T cell clones after liver transplantation. TCRdb keeps only in-frame clones here, not all; method: immunoSEQ multiplex PCR. This table has 95,000 to 130,000 clones, about nine tenths appearing once. The source material was CD4+ T cells from blood, sampled 12 months after liver transplant. The receptors derive from a human patient who received a liver transplant. The graft donor may be the source of some T cells. Each CDR3 is given with its conserved first and last residue. D genes are given only for firm matches. Not every row has a clone size; where given, it reads once, few, many or a size class.

V	D	size	J	CDR3	DNA
TRBV7-9	TRBD1	NA	TRBJ1-2	CASSPGQGEYGYTF	TGTGCCAGCAGCCCCGGACAGGGAGAGTATGGCTACACCTTC
TRBV7-3	NA	NA	TRBJ2-3	CASSLDSVANTQYF	TGTGCCAGCAGCCTAGACTCCGTCGCAAATACGCAGTATTTT
TRBV5-1	NA	NA	TRBJ1-4	CASSLGRSNEKLFF	TGCGCCAGCAGCTTGGGTCGGTCTAATGAAAAACTGTTTTTT
TRBV2	TRBD2	NA	TRBJ2-2	CASNSLAGPGELFF	TGTGCCAGCAACTCACTAGCGGGACCCGGGGAGCTGTTTTTT
TRBV7-8	NA	NA	TRBJ2-5	CASSPRTNQRETQYF	TGTGCCAGCAGCCCCCGGACGAACCAAAGGGAGACCCAGTACTTC
TRBV5-1	NA	NA	TRBJ2-7	CASSLLSDKTYEQYF	TGCGCCAGCAGCTTGTTATCGGACAAAACCTACGAGCAGTACTTC
TRBV6-4	TRBD2	NA	TRBJ2-3	CASSLIAGGLDTQYF	TGTGCCAGCAGCCTTATAGCGGGAGGGTTAGATACGCAGTATTTT
TRBV18	NA	once	TRBJ2-2	CASSIAVPSNTGELFF	TGTGCCAGCTCTATAGCGGTACCCTCGAACACCGGGGAGCTGTTTTTT
TRBV21-1	NA	NA	TRBJ2-7	CASSPTNNLSYEQYF	TGTGCCAGCAGCCCCACTAACAACCTCTCCTACGAGCAGTACTTC
TRBV5-1	TRBD2	NA	TRBJ2-3	CASSLEAGISTDTQYF	TGCGCCAGCAGCTTGGAAGCGGGGATCAGCACAGATACGCAGTATTTT
TRBV30	NA	once	TRBJ1-3	CAWTGGAGNTIYF	TGTGCCTGGACCGGGGGCGCTGGAAACACCATATATTTT
TRBV4-3	TRBD1	NA	TRBJ1-5	CASSQQGDQPQHF	TGCGCCAGCAGCCAACAGGGGGATCAGCCCCAGCATTTT
TRBV2	NA	NA	TRBJ1-4	CASSKQGSGNEKLFF	TGTGCCAGCAGTAAACAGGGTAGTGGTAATGAAAAACTGTTTTTT
TRBV15	NA	NA	TRBJ2-1	CATSTNLPSRNNEQFF	TGTGCCACCAGCACCAACCTACCCTCTAGAAACAATGAGCAGTTCTTC
TRBV7-9	NA	NA	TRBJ2-1	CASSLQGVEQFF	TGTGCCAGCAGCTTACAGGGAGTTGAGCAGTTCTTC
TRBV5-4	NA	NA	TRBJ2-2	CASSFVHTGELFF	TGTGCCAGCAGCTTTGTCCACACCGGGGAGCTGTTTTTT
TRBV5-6	NA	NA	TRBJ2-6	CASSFSGANVLTF	TGTGCCAGCAGCTTCTCTGGGGCCAACGTCCTGACTTTC
TRBV11-2	NA	NA	TRBJ1-1	CASSLSSTGYTEAFF	TGTGCCAGCAGCTTATCGAGTACGGGGTACACTGAAGCTTTCTTT
TRBV5-1	TRBD1	NA	TRBJ1-1	CASSLDQDRENTEAFF	TGCGCCAGCAGCTTGGACCAAGACAGGGAAAACACTGAAGCTTTCTTT
TRBV19	TRBD1	NA	TRBJ1-2	CASSISDRGPANYGYTF	TGTGCCAGTAGTATCTCGGACAGGGGGCCCGCTAACTATGGCTACACCTTC
TRBV5-1	NA	NA	TRBJ2-3	CASSLGSSGTPDTQYF	TGCGCCAGCAGCTTGGGTAGCAGCGGGACACCAGATACGCAGTATTTT
TRBV9	TRBD2	NA	TRBJ2-2	CASSLAGTSVKFTGELFF	TGTGCCAGCAGCCTGGCCGGGACTAGCGTTAAATTCACCGGGGAGCTGTTTTTT
TRBV7-3	TRBD2	once	TRBJ2-1	CASSLMPSGRNEQFF	TGTGCCAGCAGCTTAATGCCTAGCGGGCGCAATGAGCAGTTCTTC
TRBV7-8	NA	NA	TRBJ2-3	CASSFSSGGTDTQYF	TGTGCCAGCAGCTTCAGTTCTGGGGGCACAGATACGCAGTATTTT
TRBV27	TRBD1	NA	TRBJ1-5	CASSITGTASNQPQHF	TGTGCCAGCAGTATAACCGGGACAGCTAGCAATCAGCCCCAGCATTTT
TRBV5-8	NA	NA	TRBJ1-1	CASSLPGGANTEAFF	TGTGCCAGCAGCCTGCCGGGGGGGGCGAACACTGAAGCTTTCTTT
TRBV11-2	TRBD2	NA	TRBJ2-1	CASSRTSGSSYNEQFF	TGTGCCAGCAGCCGGACTAGCGGGAGCTCCTACAATGAGCAGTTCTTC
TRBV19	TRBD1	NA	TRBJ1-3	CASSIGTADRGIYF	TGTGCCAGTAGTATAGGAACGGCGGACAGGGGCATATATTTT
TRBV7-9	TRBD1	NA	TRBJ1-2	CASSLTLKGQGSGYTF	TGTGCCAGCAGCTTAACTCTTAAAGGACAGGGTTCCGGCTACACCTTC
TRBV28	NA	NA	TRBJ1-1	CASSPQVGTEAFF	TGTGCCAGCAGTCCCCAGGTGGGGACTGAAGCTTTCTTT
TRBV7-3	TRBD2	once	TRBJ2-1	CASSSTPGLVLKNNEQFF	TGTGCCAGCAGCTCTACCCCCGGACTAGTACTAAAAAACAATGAGCAGTTCTTC
TRBV5-8	NA	NA	TRBJ2-7	CASSFSLSSRPSEQYF	TGTGCCAGCAGCTTCAGTTTATCTTCTCGCCCCTCCGAGCAGTACTTC
TRBV28	TRBD2	NA	TRBJ2-2	CASRLGGTTGELFF	TGTGCCAGCAGACTGGGAGGGACCACCGGGGAGCTGTTTTTT
TRBV6-5	TRBD1	NA	TRBJ1-5	CASRPTGNSNQPQHF	TGTGCCAGCAGACCGACAGGGAATAGCAATCAGCCCCAGCATTTT
TRBV11-3	TRBD2	NA	TRBJ2-2	CASSFSGGNTGELFF	TGTGCCAGCAGCTTCAGCGGGGGGAACACCGGGGAGCTGTTTTTT
TRBV6-5	TRBD2	NA	TRBJ2-7	CASSRREPYEQYF	TGTGCCAGCAGTAGGCGGGAGCCCTACGAGCAGTACTTC
TRBV9	NA	NA	TRBJ1-3	CASSVEGLTRSGNTIYF	TGTGCCAGCAGCGTAGAGGGCTTGACTCGCTCTGGAAACACCATATATTTT
TRBV11-2	NA	NA	TRBJ1-1	CASGETSNTEAFF	TGTGCCAGCGGCGAGACGTCGAACACTGAAGCTTTCTTT
TRBV25-1	TRBD1	once	TRBJ1-5	CASAGQGFQPQHF	TGTGCCAGCGCCGGACAGGGATTTCAGCCCCAGCATTTT
TRBV7-8	NA	NA	TRBJ1-2	CASNQQGHSYGYTF	TGTGCCAGCAACCAACAGGGACATAGCTATGGCTACACCTTC
TRBV5-1	NA	NA	TRBJ2-2	CASRGQGELFF	TGCGCCAGCAGAGGACAGGGGGAGCTGTTTTTT